The source of this TCR beta chain is a study of cytomegalovirus exposure and HLA in healthy donors. Study in general: The 500 to 850 first-cohort repertoires and the roughly 120 validation repertoires shared the same platform, a later analysis reported.

Broader study findings: According to a subsequent analysis, TCR clusters from the first cohort were inclined to appear together in the 120 validation repertoires. Usually a TCR sequence was rare, but some public TCRs were found in many donors.

The germline V gene has CDR1 LNHDA and CDR2 SQIVND (reference sequence). V shed 5 bases and J shed 8 bases, with 10 bases lying between them. CDR3 size: 12 residues. Assay: immunoSEQ multiplex PCR; the TCRdb copy retains only in-frame clones and omits some. The data show 190,000 or so clones, with about 79% seen just once and over 10% held by the top ten. Comment on this clone: Its antigen is currently unknown.

Sequences were obtained from PBMCs. The origin of this receptor is a woman aged 30 to 39 in good health and CMV-seropositive. The V call is TRBV19, the J call TRBJ2-1; D is perhaps TRBD2 (6 bases). The CDR3 coding sequence is TGTGCCAGTAGTCGGGGGATAGATGAGCAGTTCTTC. This translates into CASSRGIDEQFF.